This T cell receptor beta chain is from a study of shared clonotypes between healthy human individuals. General study results and limits: Some naive CD4 clonotypes, 5% to 5.5%, turned up in common across a few donors.

The authors split each subset's genomic DNA evenly across several immunoSEQ plates. The data were produced by immunoSEQ multiplex PCR, yet TCRdb's version contains in-frame clones alone and is incomplete. The repertoire has some 1.5 million clones, 95% to 99% of them found once; the top ten carry about 0.45%. As to this clone: Its antigen is currently unknown.

Sequenced sample: naive CD4+ T cells sorted from blood. Specified subset: CD45RA+ positively selected. This clonotype originated in a man aged 30-40 years in good health.

CDR3 sequence: CASSFLGTSGNTIYF. CDR3 in DNA: TGCGCCAGCAGCTTCCTGGGGACCTCTGGAAACACCATATATTTT. The V gene is TRBV5-1, the J gene TRBJ1-3; weak D call: TRBD1 (5 bases). This CDR3 contains 15 residues. V was trimmed by 2 bases and J by 0 bases, leaving 9 bases between them. Germline CDR1 reads SGHRS; CDR2 reads YFSETQ.